Listed here are 17 T cell receptor beta chains from one sample, sequenced in a study of cytomegalovirus exposure and HLA in healthy donors. The PCR contained 60 Vbeta and 13 Jbeta primers. Clones were sequenced by immunoSEQ multiplex PCR, and TCRdb holds only the in-frame ones, with some missing. Found here are roughly 250,000 clones, 72% of them singletons; the top ten hold under 2.5%. The source material was PBMCs. Receptors were obtained from a female donor in good health and CMV-seronegative.

This chain links TRBV29-1 with TRBJ2-7; 7 bases map to TRBD1. The germline V gene has CDR1 SQVTM and CDR2 ANQGSEA. The CDR3 length is 14 residues. V shed 5 bases, J shed 2 bases, and the junction held 9 bases outside the gene matches. This chain's CDR3 is CSVSFTGAAYEQYF. DNA of the CDR3: TGCAGCGTTTCTTTCACAGGGGCGGCCTACGAGCAGTACTTC.

This sequence joins TRBV28 and TRBJ2-7, with 7 bases fitting TRBD1. The V and J ends lost 7 bases and 6 bases, in that order; junction bases with no gene match: 15. The CDR3 is 15 amino acids. Germline V gene sequence: CDR1 MDHEN, CDR2 SYDVKM. The CDR3 region has the DNA TGTGCCAGCACCACTAGAAGGGGGCTCTTGATCGAGCAGTACTTC. Translating it yields CASTTRRGLLIEQYF. Supplemented by reference TRBV28 and TRBJ2-7, the full variable domain reads DVKVTQSSRYLVKRTGEKVFLECVQDMDHENMFWYRQDPGLGLRLIYFSYDVKMKEKGDIPEGYSVSREKKERFSLILESASTNQTSMYLCASTTRRGLLIEQYFGPGTRLTVT.

The chain has TRBV6-1 and TRBJ1-5; 7 bases match TRBD1. With V trimmed by 6 bases and J by 7 bases, 6 bases remained unmatched. The germline CDR1 and CDR2 sequences are MNHNS and SASEGT. The CDR3 is 13 amino acids. CDR3 in DNA: TGTGCCAGCAGCGACAGGGAAGTACAGCCCCAGCATTTT. Its translation: CASSDREVQPQHF.

V gene TRBV11-2 combines with J gene TRBJ2-1, with 7 bases aligning to TRBD1. CDR3 length: 12 residues. J lost 9 bases, V lost 1 base, and 0 bases had no gene match. Germline loops: CDR1 SGHAT, CDR2 FQNNGV. The CDR3 reads CASSLGTGEQFF. In DNA, the CDR3 is TGTGCCAGCAGCTTAGGGACAGGTGAGCAGTTCTTC.

The V call is TRBV11-3, the J call TRBJ1-1, with D hard to call. Germline CDR1 is SGHNT and CDR2 is YENEEA. Trimming removed 5 bases from V and 1 base from J, with 14 bases in between. The CDR3 runs to 15 residues. The CDR3: CASSIRRAGNTEAFF. The CDR3, as DNA: TGTGCCAGCAGCATTAGGAGGGCGGGGAACACTGAAGCTTTCTTT.

The rearrangement links TRBV28 to TRBJ1-5; the match to TRBD1 covers 7 bases. Per the germline V gene, CDR1 is MDHEN and CDR2 is SYDVKM. V gave up 7 bases and J gave up 5 bases; unmatched junction bases: 11. The CDR3 has 15 amino acids. The DNA for the CDR3 is TGTGCCAGCATCACCCCCCACAGGGGCCATCAGCCCCAGCATTTT. Its protein product is CASITPHRGHQPQHF.

This sequence joins TRBV11-3 and TRBJ2-2; TRBD2 aligns across 12 bases. This CDR3 comprises 14 residues. Trimming cost V 6 bases and J 6 bases; bases outside gene matches: 2. CDR1 is SGHNT, CDR2 YENEEA, per germline. CDR3 DNA: TGTGCCAGCAGAGCTAGCGGGAGGGCCGGGGAGCTGTTTTTT. Its translation is CASRASGRAGELFF.

The V and J genes are TRBV11-3 and TRBJ2-4; 9 nucleotides agree with TRBD2. Trimming removed 5 bases from V and 8 bases from J; junction bases left unmatched: 13. The CDR3 is 16 residues long. The germline CDR1 and CDR2 sequences are SGHNT and YENEEA. In nucleotides, the CDR3 is TGTGCCAGCAGCCTTTCAGCGCCTAGCGGGATGCACATTCAGTACTTC. It yields the protein CASSLSAPSGMHIQYF.

V usage is TRBV6-1 and J usage is TRBJ2-7; the match to TRBD2 covers 7 bases. Trimming removed 9 bases from V and 0 bases from J; junction bases left unmatched: 8. CDR1 is MNHNS and CDR2 is SASEGT in the germline V gene. The CDR3 covers 14 residues. The CDR3, as DNA: TGTGCCAGTACTGAGCGGGGTCGCTCCTACGAGCAGTACTTC. Translated: CASTERGRSYEQYF.

This CDR3 is CASTRQRSSYEQYF. DNA for the CDR3: TGTGCCAGCACTAGACAGCGAAGCTCCTACGAGCAGTACTTC. This rearrangement joins TRBV28 to TRBJ2-7, with a tentative D call TRBD1 (5 bases). The CDR3 is 14 residues long. Germline loops: CDR1 MDHEN, CDR2 SYDVKM. Trimming removed 7 bases at V and 0 bases at J, with 13 bases between.

The chain is built from TRBV29-1 and TRBJ2-7; 7 bases map to TRBD1. CDR1 is SQVTM and CDR2 is ANQGSEA in the germline V gene. The CDR3 has 18 amino acids. V was pared by 1 base and J by 7 bases, with 22 bases of the junction left unmatched. For the CDR3, the DNA is TGCAGCGTTGAAGCCGCGAGGCGCCCGGGACAGTCCTTGGGGGAGCAGTACTTC. This translates into CSVEAARRPGQSLGEQYF.

V and J are TRBV27 and TRBJ2-3; weak D call: TRBD1 (6 bases). CDR3 size: 14 residues. Germline V CDR1 and CDR2: MNHEY, SMNVEV (reference sequence). Trimming took 2 bases from V and 2 from J, leaving 8 bases between them. The CDR3 spells CASSLGQFTDTQYF. In DNA form, the CDR3 reads TGTGCCAGCAGTTTAGGACAGTTCACAGATACGCAGTATTTT.

The genes are TRBV18 and TRBJ2-5, with a tentative D call TRBD1 (6 bases). Trimming took 5 bases from V and 3 from J, leaving 7 bases between them. This CDR3 comprises 12 residues. Germline values: CDR1 KGHSH, CDR2 LQKENI. The CDR3: CASSRQEETQYF. The CDR3 nucleotides read TGTGCCAGCTCAAGACAGGAAGAGACCCAGTACTTC.

The chain recombines TRBV5-4 with TRBJ2-7; 15 bases align to TRBD2. CDR1 SGHNT and CDR2 YYREEE come from the germline V gene (reference sequence). The CDR3 extends over 16 amino acids. V lost 4 bases, J lost 3 bases, and 5 bases stayed unmatched. CDR3 protein: CASSGLAGGISYEQYF. For the CDR3, the DNA is TGTGCCAGCAGCGGACTAGCGGGAGGGATAAGCTACGAGCAGTACTTC.

As to this clone: At one end the junction does not follow the germline gene, possibly because of a read error. The chain uses TRBV25-1 and TRBJ2-5; TRBD2 matches at 12 bases. CDR3 length: 16 amino acids. The germline V gene encodes CDR1 MGHDK and CDR2 SYGVNS. The CDR3 coding sequence is TGTGCCGGCAGTTCAACTAGCGGGAGGATTCAAGGGACCCAGTACTTC. Translated: CAGSSTSGRIQGTQYF.

This clone was recorded only once. The chain joins TRBV9 to TRBJ1-4, with D perhaps matching TRBD1 (6 bases). Trimming removed 2 bases at V and 3 bases at J, with 14 bases between. The CDR3 sequence is 16 residues long. Germline CDR1 reads SGDLS; CDR2 reads YYNGEE. CDR3 sequence: CASSVRPGGSNEKLFF. The CDR3 coding sequence is TGTGCCAGCAGCGTCCGCCCTGGGGGCTCTAATGAAAAACTGTTTTTT.

The chain links TRBV6-1 to TRBJ2-1; D is possibly TRBD2 (6 bases). This CDR3 contains 16 residues. CDR1 and CDR2 from the germline V gene are MNHNS and SASEGT. V was trimmed by 4 bases and J by 4 bases, leaving 17 bases between them. The CDR3 spells CASSGSAGSLYNEQFF. The CDR3 DNA reads as TGTGCCAGCAGTGGGAGTGCGGGGTCCCTGTACAATGAGCAGTTCTTC.